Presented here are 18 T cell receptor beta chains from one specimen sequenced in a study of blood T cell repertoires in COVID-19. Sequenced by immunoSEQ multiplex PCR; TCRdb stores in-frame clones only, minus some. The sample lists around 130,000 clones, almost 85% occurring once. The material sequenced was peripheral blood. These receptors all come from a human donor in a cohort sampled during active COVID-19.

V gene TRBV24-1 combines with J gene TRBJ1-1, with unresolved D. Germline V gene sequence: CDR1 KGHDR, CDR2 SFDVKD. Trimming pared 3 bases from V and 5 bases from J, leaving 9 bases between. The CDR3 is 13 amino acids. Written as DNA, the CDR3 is TGTGCCACCAGTGATCGCCGGGGTACTGAAGCTTTCTTT. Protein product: CATSDRRGTEAFF.

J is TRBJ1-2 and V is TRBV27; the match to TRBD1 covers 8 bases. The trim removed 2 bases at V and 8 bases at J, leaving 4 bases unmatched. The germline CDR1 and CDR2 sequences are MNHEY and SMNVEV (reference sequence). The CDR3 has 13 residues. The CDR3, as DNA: TGTGCCAGCAGTTTACAGGGGGCTGGAGGCTACACCTTC. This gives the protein CASSLQGAGGYTF.

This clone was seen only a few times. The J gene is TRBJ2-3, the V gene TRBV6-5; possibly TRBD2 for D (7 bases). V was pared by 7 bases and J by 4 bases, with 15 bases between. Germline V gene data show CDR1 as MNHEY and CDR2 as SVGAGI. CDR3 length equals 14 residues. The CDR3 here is CASKRGGGPDTQYF. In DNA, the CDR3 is TGTGCCAGCAAAAGGGGAGGGGGGCCAGATACGCAGTATTTT.

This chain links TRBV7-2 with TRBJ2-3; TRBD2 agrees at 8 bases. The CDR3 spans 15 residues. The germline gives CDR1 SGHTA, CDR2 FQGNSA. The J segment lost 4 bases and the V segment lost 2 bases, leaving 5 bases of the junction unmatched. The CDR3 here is CASSLYLAGPDTQYF. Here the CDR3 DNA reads TGTGCCAGCAGCTTATATCTAGCGGGTCCAGATACGCAGTATTTT.

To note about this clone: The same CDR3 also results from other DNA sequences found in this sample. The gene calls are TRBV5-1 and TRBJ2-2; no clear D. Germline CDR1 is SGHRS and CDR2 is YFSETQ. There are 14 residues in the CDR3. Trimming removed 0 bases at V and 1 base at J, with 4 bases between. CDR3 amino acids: CASSLDRNTGELFF. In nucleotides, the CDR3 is TGCGCCAGCAGCTTGGACAGGAACACCGGGGAGCTGTTTTTT.

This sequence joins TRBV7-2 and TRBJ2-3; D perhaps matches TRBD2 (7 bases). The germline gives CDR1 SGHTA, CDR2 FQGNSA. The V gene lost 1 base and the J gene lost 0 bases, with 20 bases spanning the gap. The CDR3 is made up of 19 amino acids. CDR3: CASSLGGGLATTSTDTQYF. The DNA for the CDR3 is TGTGCCAGCAGCTTAGGGGGGGGGCTAGCGACCACTAGCACAGATACGCAGTATTTT.

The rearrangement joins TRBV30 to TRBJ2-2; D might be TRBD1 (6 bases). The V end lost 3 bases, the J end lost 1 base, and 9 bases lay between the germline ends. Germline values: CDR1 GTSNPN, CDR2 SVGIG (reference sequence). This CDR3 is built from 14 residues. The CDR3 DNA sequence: TGTGCCTGGAGACGAGGGGGGAACACCGGGGAGCTGTTTTTT. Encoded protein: CAWRRGGNTGELFF.

The CDR3 DNA is TGTGCCAGCAGCCTGGGAGGAAATCCTAATGAAAAACTGTTTTTT. This encodes CASSLGGNPNEKLFF. The rearrangement links TRBV4-2 to TRBJ1-4, with unresolved D. V dropped 4 bases and J dropped 3 bases, with 12 bases sitting between them. Germline loops: CDR1 LGHNA, CDR2 YNFKEQ. The CDR3 spans 15 residues.

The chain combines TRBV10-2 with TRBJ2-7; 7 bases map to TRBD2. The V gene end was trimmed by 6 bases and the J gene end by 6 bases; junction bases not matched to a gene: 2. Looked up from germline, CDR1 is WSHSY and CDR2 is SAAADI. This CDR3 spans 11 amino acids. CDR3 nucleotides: TGCGCCAGCAGGAGGGAGGGCGAGCAGTACTTC. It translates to CASRREGEQYF.

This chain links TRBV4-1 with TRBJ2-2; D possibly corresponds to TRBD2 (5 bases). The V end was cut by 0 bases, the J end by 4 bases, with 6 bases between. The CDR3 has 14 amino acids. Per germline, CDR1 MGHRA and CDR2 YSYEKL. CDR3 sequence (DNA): TGCGCCAGCAGCCAAGAAGGGAGCACCGGGGAGCTGTTTTTT. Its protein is CASSQEGSTGELFF.

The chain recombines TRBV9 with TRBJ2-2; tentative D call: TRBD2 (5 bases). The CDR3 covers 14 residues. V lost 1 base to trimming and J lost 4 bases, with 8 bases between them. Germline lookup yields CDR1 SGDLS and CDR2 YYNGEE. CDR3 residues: CASSVTSATGELFF. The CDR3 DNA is TGTGCCAGCAGCGTAACTAGTGCCACCGGGGAGCTGTTTTTT.

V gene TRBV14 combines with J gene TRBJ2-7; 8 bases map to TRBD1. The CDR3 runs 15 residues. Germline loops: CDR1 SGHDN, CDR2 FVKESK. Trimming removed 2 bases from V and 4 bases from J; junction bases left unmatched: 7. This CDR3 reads CASSQLQGAGYEQYF. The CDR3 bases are TGTGCCAGCAGCCAACTCCAGGGGGCGGGTTACGAGCAGTACTTC.

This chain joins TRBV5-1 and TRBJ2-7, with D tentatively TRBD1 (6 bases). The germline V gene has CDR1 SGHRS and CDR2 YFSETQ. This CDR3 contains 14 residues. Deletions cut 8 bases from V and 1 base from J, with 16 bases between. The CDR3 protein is CASGEGGLSYEQYF. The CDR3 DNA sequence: TGCGCCAGTGGCGAAGGGGGTTTGTCCTACGAGCAGTACTTC.

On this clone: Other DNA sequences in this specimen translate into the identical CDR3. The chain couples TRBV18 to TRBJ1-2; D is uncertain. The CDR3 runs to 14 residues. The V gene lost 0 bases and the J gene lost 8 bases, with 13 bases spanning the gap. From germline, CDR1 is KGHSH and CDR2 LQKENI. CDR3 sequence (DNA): TGTGCCAGCTCACCACCGGGAGGGCTGGGGGGCTACACCTTC. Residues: CASSPPGGLGGYTF.

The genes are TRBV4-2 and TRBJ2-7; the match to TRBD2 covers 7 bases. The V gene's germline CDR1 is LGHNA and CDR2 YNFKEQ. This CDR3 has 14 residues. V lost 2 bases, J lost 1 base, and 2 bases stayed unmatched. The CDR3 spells CASSQSSGSYEQYF. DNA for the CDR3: TGTGCCAGCAGCCAAAGTAGCGGGTCCTACGAGCAGTACTTC.

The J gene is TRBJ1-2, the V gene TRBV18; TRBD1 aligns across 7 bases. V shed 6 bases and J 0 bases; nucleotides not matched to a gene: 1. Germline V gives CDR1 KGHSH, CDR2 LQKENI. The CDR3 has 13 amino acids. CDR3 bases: TGTGCCAGCTCCGGACAGGCTAACTATGGCTACACCTTC. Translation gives CASSGQANYGYTF.

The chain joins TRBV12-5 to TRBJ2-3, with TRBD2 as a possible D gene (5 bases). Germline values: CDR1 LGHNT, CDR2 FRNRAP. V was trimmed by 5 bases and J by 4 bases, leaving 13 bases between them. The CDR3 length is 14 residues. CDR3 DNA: TGTGCTAGTGGTGCCGGGATCAGCTCAGATACGCAGTATTTT. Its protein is CASGAGISSDTQYF. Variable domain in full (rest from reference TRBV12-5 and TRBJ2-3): DARVTQTPRHKVTEMGQEVTMRCQPILGHNTVFWYRQTMMQGLELLAYFRNRAPLDDSGMPKDRFSAEMPDATLATLKIQPSEPRDSAVYFCASGAGISSDTQYFGPGTRLTVL.

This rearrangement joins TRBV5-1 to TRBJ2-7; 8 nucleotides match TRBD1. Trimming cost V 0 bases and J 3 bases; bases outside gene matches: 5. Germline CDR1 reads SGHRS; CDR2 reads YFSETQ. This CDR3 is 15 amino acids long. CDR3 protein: CASSLGQGANYEQYF. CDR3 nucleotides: TGCGCCAGCAGCTTGGGGCAGGGGGCTAACTACGAGCAGTACTTC.